Listed below are T cell receptor beta chains from one sample, sequenced in a study of human T cells and chemical hapten exposure. TCRdb reanalysed the RACE reads using MiXCR and keeps one entry per CDR3 protein. This table has 75,000 to 100,000 distinct CDR3 sequences, 7.5% to 10% appearing once. The source was whole blood, collected in connection with sensitization to the hapten diphenylcyclopropenone (DPC). These receptors all come from a woman aged 35 to 49 with alopecia areata. Some clones in this sample may be carry-over from other donors' samples. The CDR3 runs from the conserved cysteine through the conserved F or W. The D gene is left open where the match is weak. Size is stated for part of the rows, as once, few or many counts, or as a class when the clone is expanded.

cdr3_nt,cdr3_aa,clone_size,v_call,j_call,d_call
TGCGCCAGCAGCCAAGATACTAGCGGGAGAACCGGGGAGCTGTTTTTT,CASSQDTSGRTGELFF,few,TRBV4-3,TRBJ2-2,TRBD2
TGTGCCAGCAGCTCCGCTCCGGGACAGGCTTATGGCTACACCTTC,CASSSAPGQAYGYTF,few,TRBV7-2,TRBJ1-2,TRBD1
TGTGCCAGCAGTTACTTATCGGATACGCAGTATTTT,CASSYLSDTQYF,many,TRBV6-2/TRBV6-3,TRBJ2-3,NA
TGTGCCAGCAGCCTTGGCGGGTCACACTACAATGAGCAGTTCTTC,CASSLGGSHYNEQFF,NA,TRBV3-1,TRBJ2-1,NA
TGCAGTGCTAGCTCCCCCCTCTCTGGAAACACCATATATTTT,CSASSPLSGNTIYF,few,TRBV20-1,TRBJ1-3,NA
TGTGCCAGCAGCCGCTGGCCAGCGACAGCCTACGAGCAGTACTTC,CASSRWPATAYEQYF,many,TRBV3-1,TRBJ2-7,NA
TGTGCCAGCAGTTTAGACAGGGCGGGATACGGGGAGACCCAGTACTTC,CASSLDRAGYGETQYF,few,TRBV12-3/TRBV12-4,TRBJ2-5,NA
TGCAGCGTTGGGTGGGGCCGAGAAAAACTGTTTTTT,CSVGWGREKLFF,many,TRBV29-1,TRBJ1-4,NA
TGTGCCAGCAGCACCGGGACAGGGTCCTACGAGCAGTACTTC,CASSTGTGSYEQYF,many,TRBV6-2/TRBV6-3,TRBJ2-7,TRBD1
TGTGCCAGCAGCCTTCAGGCCTCCCATGAGCAGTTCTTC,CASSLQASHEQFF,few,TRBV9,TRBJ2-1,NA
TGTGCCAGCAGCTTATTGTGGGGGGACAATCAGCCCCAGCATTTT,CASSLLWGDNQPQHF,many,TRBV7-2,TRBJ1-5,NA
TGTGCCAGCAGCGGCCATACGACCTATAATTCACCCCTCCACTTT,CASSGHTTYNSPLHF,many,TRBV27,TRBJ1-6,NA
TGTGCCAGTAGTATGTGGGAGACCCAGTACTTC,CASSMWETQYF,many,TRBV19,TRBJ2-5,NA
TGTGCCAGCAGTTCTGGACAGCGAGGAGGCACAGATACGCAGTATTTT,CASSSGQRGGTDTQYF,few,TRBV25-1,TRBJ2-3,NA
TGTGCCAGCAGCTGGGGGGACAGGGGAAGATCACCCCTCCACTTT,CASSWGDRGRSPLHF,few,TRBV5-4,TRBJ1-6,TRBD1
TGTGCCAGCAGCTTAGATGGCAGGGCGAATCAGCCCCAGCATTTT,CASSLDGRANQPQHF,few,TRBV11-2,TRBJ1-5,NA
TGTGCCAGCAGTCGATGGGACAGGGGCTCTGGGGCCAACGTCCTGACTTTC,CASSRWDRGSGANVLTF,many,TRBV6-2/TRBV6-3,TRBJ2-6,TRBD1
TGTGCCATCAGTCTTCGGAGGACGGATGAGCAGTTCTTC,CAISLRRTDEQFF,few,TRBV10-3,TRBJ2-1,NA
TGCAGCGTCCGCTTAACGGGCAATAGCAATCAGCCCCAGCATTTT,CSVRLTGNSNQPQHF,many,TRBV29-1,TRBJ1-5,NA
TGTGCCAGCAGCCAGGGGGTGGCCACTGAAGCTTTCTTT,CASSQGVATEAFF,few,TRBV3-1,TRBJ1-1,NA
TGCAGCTGCCTGGGGAGCTCCTACAATGAGCAGTTCTTC,CSCLGSSYNEQFF,many,TRBV20-1,TRBJ2-1,NA
TGTGCCAGCAGCTTAGATCGGGGACACTCTCGCCAGTACTTC,CASSLDRGHSRQYF,NA,TRBV11-2,TRBJ2-7,NA